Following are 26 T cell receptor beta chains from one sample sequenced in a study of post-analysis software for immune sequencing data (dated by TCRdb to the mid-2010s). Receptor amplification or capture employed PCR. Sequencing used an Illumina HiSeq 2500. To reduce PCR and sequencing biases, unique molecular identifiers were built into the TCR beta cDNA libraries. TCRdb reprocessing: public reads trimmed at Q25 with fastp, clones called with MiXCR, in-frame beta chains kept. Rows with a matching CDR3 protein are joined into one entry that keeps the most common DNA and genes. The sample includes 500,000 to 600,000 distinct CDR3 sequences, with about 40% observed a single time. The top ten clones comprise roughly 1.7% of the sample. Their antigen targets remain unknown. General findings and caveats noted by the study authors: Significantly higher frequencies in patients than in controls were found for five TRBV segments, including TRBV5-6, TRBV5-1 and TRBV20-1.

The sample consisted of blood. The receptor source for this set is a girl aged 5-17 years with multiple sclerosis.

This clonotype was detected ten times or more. The CDR3 loop reads CASSPTMADTQYF. The CDR3 nucleotides are TGTGCCAGCAGCCCGACGATGGCAGATACGCAGTATTTT. The chain carries TRBV7-2 and TRBJ2-3, with unresolved D. Trimming took off 5 bases at V and 4 bases at J, with 10 bases between the two ends. The CDR3 loop spans 13 amino acids. Germline CDR1 is SGHTA and CDR2 is FQGNSA.

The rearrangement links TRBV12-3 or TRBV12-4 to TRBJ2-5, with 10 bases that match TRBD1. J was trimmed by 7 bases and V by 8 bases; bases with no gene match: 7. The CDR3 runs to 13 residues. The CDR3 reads CASGPRQGATQYF. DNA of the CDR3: TGTGCCAGCGGTCCCAGACAGGGGGCGACCCAGTACTTC.

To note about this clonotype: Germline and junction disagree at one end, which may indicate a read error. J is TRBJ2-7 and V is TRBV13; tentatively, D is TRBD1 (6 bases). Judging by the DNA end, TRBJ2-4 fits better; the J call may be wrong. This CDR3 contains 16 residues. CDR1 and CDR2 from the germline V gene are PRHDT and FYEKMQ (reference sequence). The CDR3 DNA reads TGTGCCAGCGGCTTTCGGACAGCATTAGCCAAAAACATTCAGTACTTC. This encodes CASGFRTALAKNIQYF.

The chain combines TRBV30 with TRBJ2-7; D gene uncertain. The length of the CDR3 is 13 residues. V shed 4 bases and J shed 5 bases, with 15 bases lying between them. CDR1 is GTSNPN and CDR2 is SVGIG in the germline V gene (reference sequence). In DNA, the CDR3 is TGTGCCTGGACCCTGCCTCTCGGAGACGAGCAGTACTTC. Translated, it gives CAWTLPLGDEQYF.

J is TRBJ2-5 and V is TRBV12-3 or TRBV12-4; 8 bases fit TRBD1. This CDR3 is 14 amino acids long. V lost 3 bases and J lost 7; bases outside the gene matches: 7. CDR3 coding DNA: TGTGCCAGCAGTTTCTCAGGGGGCCAGGGGACCCAGTACTTC. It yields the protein CASSFSGGQGTQYF.

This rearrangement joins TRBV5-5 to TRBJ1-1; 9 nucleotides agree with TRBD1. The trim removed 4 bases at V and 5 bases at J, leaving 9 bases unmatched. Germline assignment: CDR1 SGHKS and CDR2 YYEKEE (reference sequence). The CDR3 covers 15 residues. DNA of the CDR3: TGTGCCAGCAGCCTTGGGGGACAGGGTAGAACTGAAGCTTTCTTT. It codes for CASSLGGQGRTEAFF.

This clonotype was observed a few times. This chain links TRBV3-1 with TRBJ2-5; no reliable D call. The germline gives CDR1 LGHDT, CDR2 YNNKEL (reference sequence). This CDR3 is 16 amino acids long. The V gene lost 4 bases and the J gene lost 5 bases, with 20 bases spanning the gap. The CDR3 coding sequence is TGTGCCAGCAGCCCCCTGTCGGCTGGGTTAAGCGAGACCCAGTACTTC. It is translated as CASSPLSAGLSETQYF.

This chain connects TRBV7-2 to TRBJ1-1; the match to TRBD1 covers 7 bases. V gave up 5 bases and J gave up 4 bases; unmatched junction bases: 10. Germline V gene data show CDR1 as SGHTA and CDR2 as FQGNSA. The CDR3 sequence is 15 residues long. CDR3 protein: CASSLQTGRGTEAFF. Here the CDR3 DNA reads TGTGCCAGCAGCCTCCAGACAGGGCGCGGCACTGAAGCTTTCTTT. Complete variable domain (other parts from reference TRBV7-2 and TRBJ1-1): GAGVSQSPSNKVTEKGKDVELRCDPISGHTALYWYRQSLGQGLEFLIYFQGNSAPDKSGLPSDRFSAERTGGSVSTLTIQRTQQEDSAVYLCASSLQTGRGTEAFFGQGTRLTVV.

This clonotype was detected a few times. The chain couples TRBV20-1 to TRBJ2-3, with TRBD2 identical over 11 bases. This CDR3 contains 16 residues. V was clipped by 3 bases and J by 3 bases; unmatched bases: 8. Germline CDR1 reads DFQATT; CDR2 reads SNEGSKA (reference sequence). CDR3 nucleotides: TGCAGTGCTAGGCCACTAGCGGGGGCTCGTACAGATACGCAGTATTTT. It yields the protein CSARPLAGARTDTQYF.

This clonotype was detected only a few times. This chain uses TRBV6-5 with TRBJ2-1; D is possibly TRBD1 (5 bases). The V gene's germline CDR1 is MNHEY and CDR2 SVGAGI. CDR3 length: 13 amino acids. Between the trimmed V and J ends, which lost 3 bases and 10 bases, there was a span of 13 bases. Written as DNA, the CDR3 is TGTGCCAGCAGTTATAGGGGTGGGTGGGAGCAGTTCTTC. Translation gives CASSYRGGWEQFF.

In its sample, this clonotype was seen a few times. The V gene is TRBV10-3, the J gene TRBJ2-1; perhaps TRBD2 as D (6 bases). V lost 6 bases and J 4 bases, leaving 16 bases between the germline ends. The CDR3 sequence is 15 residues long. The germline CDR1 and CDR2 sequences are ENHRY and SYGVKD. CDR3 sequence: CAIRAGTGDYNEQFF. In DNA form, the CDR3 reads TGTGCCATCAGAGCCGGGACTGGCGATTACAATGAGCAGTTCTTC.

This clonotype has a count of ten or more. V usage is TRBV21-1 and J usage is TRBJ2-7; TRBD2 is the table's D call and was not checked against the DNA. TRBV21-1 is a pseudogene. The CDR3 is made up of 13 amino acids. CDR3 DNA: TGTGCCAGTGGGACTAGCGGGTCCTACGAGCAGTACTTC. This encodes CASGTSGSYEQYF.

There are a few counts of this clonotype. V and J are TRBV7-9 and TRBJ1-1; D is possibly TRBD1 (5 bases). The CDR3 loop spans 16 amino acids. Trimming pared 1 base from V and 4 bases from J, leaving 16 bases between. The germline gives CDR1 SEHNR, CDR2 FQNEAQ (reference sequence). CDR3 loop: CASSLVGQGLSTEAFF. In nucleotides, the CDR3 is TGTGCCAGCAGCTTAGTGGGTCAGGGTCTATCCACTGAAGCTTTCTTT.

The CDR3 loop reads CSVAPGQGPYGYTF. CDR3 nucleotides: TGCAGCGTCGCTCCCGGACAGGGCCCCTATGGCTACACCTTC. This chain uses TRBV29-1 with TRBJ1-2; 8 nucleotides agree with TRBD1. The CDR3 sequence is 14 residues long. Germline assignment: CDR1 SQVTM and CDR2 ANQGSEA. V lost 6 bases and J lost 4; bases outside the gene matches: 10.

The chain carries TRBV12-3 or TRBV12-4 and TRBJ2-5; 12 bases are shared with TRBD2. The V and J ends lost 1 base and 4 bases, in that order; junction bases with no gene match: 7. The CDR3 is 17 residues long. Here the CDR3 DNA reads TGTGCCAGCAGTTTAGAGAAACCGGGACTAGCGGGAGAGACCCAGTACTTC. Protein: CASSLEKPGLAGETQYF.

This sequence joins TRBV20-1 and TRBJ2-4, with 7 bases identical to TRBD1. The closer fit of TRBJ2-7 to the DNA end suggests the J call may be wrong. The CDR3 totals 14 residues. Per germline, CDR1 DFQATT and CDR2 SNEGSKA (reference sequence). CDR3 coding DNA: TGCAGTGCTATGTCCGGGCAGGGGGACGACGAGCAGTACTTC. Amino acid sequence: CSAMSGQGDDEQYF.

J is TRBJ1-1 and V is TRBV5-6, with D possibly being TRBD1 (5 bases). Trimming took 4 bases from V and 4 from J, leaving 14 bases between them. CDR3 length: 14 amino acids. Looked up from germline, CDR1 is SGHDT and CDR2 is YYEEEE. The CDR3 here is CASSEVEGRTEAFF. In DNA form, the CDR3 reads TGTGCCAGCAGCGAGGTTGAGGGGCGCACTGAAGCTTTCTTT.

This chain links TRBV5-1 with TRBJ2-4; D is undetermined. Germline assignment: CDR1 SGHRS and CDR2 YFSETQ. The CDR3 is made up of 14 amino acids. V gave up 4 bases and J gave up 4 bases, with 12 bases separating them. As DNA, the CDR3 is TGCGCCAGCAGCCTCATAGGGATTAAAAACATTCAGTACTTC. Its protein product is CASSLIGIKNIQYF.

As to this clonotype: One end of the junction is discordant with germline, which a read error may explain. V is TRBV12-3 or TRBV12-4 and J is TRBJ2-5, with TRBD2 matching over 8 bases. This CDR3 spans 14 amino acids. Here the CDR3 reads CVSKSAGGQETQYF. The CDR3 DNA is TGTGTCAGCAAGTCCGCGGGAGGACAAGAGACCCAGTACTTC.

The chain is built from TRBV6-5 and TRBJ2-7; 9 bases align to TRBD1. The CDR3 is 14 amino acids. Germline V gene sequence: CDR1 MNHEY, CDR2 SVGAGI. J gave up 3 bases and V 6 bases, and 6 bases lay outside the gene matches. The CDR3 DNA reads TGTGCCAGCAGACCGGGACAGGGAGTCTACGAGCAGTACTTC. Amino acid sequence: CASRPGQGVYEQYF.

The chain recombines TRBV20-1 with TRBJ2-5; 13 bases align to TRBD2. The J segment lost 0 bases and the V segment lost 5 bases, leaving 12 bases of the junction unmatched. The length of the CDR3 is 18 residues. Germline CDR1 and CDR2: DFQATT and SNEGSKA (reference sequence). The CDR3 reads CSALPGLAGLLYQETQYF. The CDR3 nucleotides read TGCAGTGCTCTTCCGGGACTAGCGGGATTATTGTACCAAGAGACCCAGTACTTC.

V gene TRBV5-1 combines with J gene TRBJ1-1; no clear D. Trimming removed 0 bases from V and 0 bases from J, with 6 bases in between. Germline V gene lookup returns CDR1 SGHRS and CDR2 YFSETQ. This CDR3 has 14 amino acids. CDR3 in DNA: TGCGCCAGCAGCTTGGATCCCTTGAACACTGAAGCTTTCTTT. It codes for CASSLDPLNTEAFF. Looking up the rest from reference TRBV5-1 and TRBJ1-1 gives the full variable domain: KAGVTQTPRYLIKTRGQQVTLSCSPISGHRSVSWYQQTPGQGLQFLFEYFSETQRNKGNFPGRFSGRQFSNSRSEMNVSTLELGDSALYLCASSLDPLNTEAFFGQGTRLTVV.

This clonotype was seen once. CDR3 coding DNA: TGTGCCAGCAATAAGGCCGAAGCGGGAGCCAATTCTGAGCAGTTCTTC. Translation: CASNKAEAGANSEQFF. The chain carries TRBV7-9 and TRBJ2-1; 8 bases are shared with TRBD2. Trimming at V came to 7 bases and at J to 9 bases, leaving 17 bases not matched to a gene. This CDR3 region has 16 residues. The germline V gene encodes CDR1 SEHNR and CDR2 FQNEAQ (reference sequence).

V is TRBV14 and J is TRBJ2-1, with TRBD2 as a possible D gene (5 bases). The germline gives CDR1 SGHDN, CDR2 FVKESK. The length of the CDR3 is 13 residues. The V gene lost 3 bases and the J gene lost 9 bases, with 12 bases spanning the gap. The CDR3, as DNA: TGTGCCAGCAGCCATTACCCCGGAGGTGAGCAGTTCTTC. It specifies CASSHYPGGEQFF.

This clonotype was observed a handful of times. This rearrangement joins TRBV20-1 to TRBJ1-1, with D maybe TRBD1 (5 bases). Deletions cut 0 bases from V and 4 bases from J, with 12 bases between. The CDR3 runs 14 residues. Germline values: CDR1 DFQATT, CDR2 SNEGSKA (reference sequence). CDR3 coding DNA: TGCAGTGCTAGAGATCCAGCGGGGGGCACTGAAGCTTTCTTT. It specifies CSARDPAGGTEAFF.

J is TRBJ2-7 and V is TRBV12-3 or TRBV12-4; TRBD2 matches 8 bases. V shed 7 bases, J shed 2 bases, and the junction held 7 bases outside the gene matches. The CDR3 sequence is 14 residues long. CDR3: CASTVAGGPYEQYF. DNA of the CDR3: TGTGCCAGCACAGTTGCGGGAGGACCCTACGAGCAGTACTTC.